A selection of T cell receptor beta chains follows, all from one sample in a study of cytomegalovirus exposure and HLA in healthy donors. Measured with immunoSEQ multiplex PCR; TCRdb has only the in-frame clones, and not every one. In the table there are about 120,000 clones, 88% of which are singletons. The sequenced sample was PBMCs. The receptors here all came from a woman under 30 in good health and CMV-seropositive. The CDR3 runs from the conserved cysteine through the conserved F or W. Fields, in order: J gene, clone size, V gene, D gene, CDR3 DNA, CDR3 protein. A D gene is named only where the DNA matches it firmly. Clone sizes are given selectively: once, few, many, or a class where the clone is expanded.

>TRBJ2-7|-|TRBV14|-
TGTGCCAGCAGCCAAGGGGGAGAGGTAGCCTACGAGCAGTACTTC
CASSQGGEVAYEQYF
>TRBJ2-7|-|TRBV11-2|TRBD1
TGTGCCAGCAGCCAAACCTCGGGACAGGGCTACGAGCAGTACTTC
CASSQTSGQGYEQYF
>TRBJ2-7|-|TRBV27|-
TGTGCCAGCAGTCCCCGCCAGTATTACGAGCAGTACTTC
CASSPRQYYEQYF
>TRBJ1-2|few|TRBV2|-
TGTGCCAGCAGATTGAGTCGGGGCTACACCTTC
CASRLSRGYTF
>TRBJ1-1|-|TRBV18|-
TGTGCCAGCTCACTAGGACAGATAATGAACACTGAAGCTTTCTTT
CASSLGQIMNTEAFF
>TRBJ2-1|-|TRBV5-4|-
TGTGCCAGCAGCCTGAACCTAGATGAGCAGTTCTTC
CASSLNLDEQFF
>TRBJ1-3|-|TRBV4-1|TRBD1
TGCGCCAGCAGCCAAGTACAGGGGGCACGAGGAAACACCATATATTTT
CASSQVQGARGNTIYF
>TRBJ2-2|once|TRBV5-1|-
TGCGCCAGCAGCTTGGGCAGGGTTGGGTCCGGGGAGCTGTTTTTT
CASSLGRVGSGELFF
>TRBJ1-1|few|TRBV18|-
TGTGCCAGCTCAGCCCTAGGGGACACTGAAGCTTTCTTT
CASSALGDTEAFF
>TRBJ1-1|-|TRBV9|-
TGTGCCAGCAGCAGAGTACAGGGAAGAGAGGTCACTGAAGCTTTCTTT
CASSRVQGREVTEAFF
>TRBJ1-1|few|TRBV19|-
TGTGCCAGTAGTGATAGTATTGAAGCTTTCTTT
CASSDSIEAFF
>TRBJ2-3|-|TRBV5-4|TRBD2
TGTGCCAGCAGCGATGCGGGGGGTAGCACAGATACGCAGTATTTT
CASSDAGGSTDTQYF
>TRBJ1-2|-|TRBV5-4|TRBD1
TGTGCCAGCAGCTTACCGGGACAGGGAGCTGATAACTATGGCTACACCTTC
CASSLPGQGADNYGYTF
>TRBJ1-1|-|TRBV6-6|-
TGTGCCAGCAGTTTAAGACAGTACACTGAAGCTTTCTTT
CASSLRQYTEAFF
>TRBJ2-6|-|TRBV27|-
TGTGCCAGCAGTCCCAGGGGCTCTGGGGCCAACGTCCTGACTTTC
CASSPRGSGANVLTF
>TRBJ1-2|-|TRBV4-3|-
TGCGCCAGCAGCCAAGAGAGGGGGTTTGGCGGCTACACCTTC
CASSQERGFGGYTF
>TRBJ2-5|-|TRBV30|-
TGTGCCTGGAGTCGAGGTAAACAAGAGACCCAGTACTTC
CAWSRGKQETQYF
>TRBJ1-5|-|TRBV7-9|-
TGTGCCAGCAGCTTACTTGGGGGGGGCAATCAGCCCCAGCATTTT
CASSLLGGGNQPQHF
>TRBJ1-5|-|TRBV4-1|-
TGCGCCAGCAGCCAAGGGAGTCGACAGACTAGCAATCAGCCCCAGCATTTT
CASSQGSRQTSNQPQHF
>TRBJ1-1|-|TRBV6-5|-
TGTGCCAGCAGTTACTCCGGGGTGAGGACCACTGAAGCTTTCTTT
CASSYSGVRTTEAFF
>TRBJ2-2|-|TRBV6-5|TRBD1
TGTGCCAGCAGTCCCCAGACAGGGGGCACCGGGGAGCTGTTTTTT
CASSPQTGGTGELFF
>TRBJ2-3|-|TRBV5-6|-
TGTGCCAGCAGCTTGTTTATCACAGATACGCAGTATTTT
CASSLFITDTQYF
>TRBJ2-1|-|TRBV19|-
TGTGCCAGTAGTATAAAACTGCTGAACAATGAGCAGTTCTTC
CASSIKLLNNEQFF
>TRBJ2-7|-|TRBV7-2|TRBD2
TGTGCCAGCAGCTTAGGAAGCGGGAGGGAAGTCTCCTACGAGCAGTACTTC
CASSLGSGREVSYEQYF
>TRBJ2-3|-|TRBV7-6|-
TGTGCCAGCAGCTTGTCCCCGGGGGTTGATACGCAGTATTTT
CASSLSPGVDTQYF
>TRBJ1-2|-|TRBV9|TRBD1
TGTGCCAGCAGCGTAGGGGCACAGGGGGATGGCTACACCTTC
CASSVGAQGDGYTF
>TRBJ2-3|-|TRBV7-9|TRBD2
TGTGCCAGCAGCTTAACTAGCGGGGGGACTAGCACAGATACGCAGTATTTT
CASSLTSGGTSTDTQYF
>TRBJ1-1|-|TRBV30|-
TGTGCCTGGAGCCCCCCCGAGGCAACTGAAGCTTTCTTT
CAWSPPEATEAFF